The source of this TCR beta chain is a study of beta chain features in type 1 diabetes. Every bit of the isolated RNA underwent reverse transcription, so sequencing read expressed TCRB transcripts. Sequenced by immunoSEQ multiplex PCR; TCRdb stores in-frame clones only, minus some. Of about 320,000 clones listed, 14% are singletons. This CDR3 contains 13 residues. Trimming stripped 4 bases from V and 2 bases from J, with 7 bases between. CDR1 and CDR2 (germline): MRHNA, SNTAGT. The V call is TRBV6-4, the J call TRBJ2-3, with D perhaps matching TRBD2 (5 bases). Sequencing was carried out using central memory CD4+ T cells from blood. The source is a man younger than 40 in good health. The CDR3 reads CASSVDFTDTQYF. The CDR3, as DNA: TGTGCCAGCAGTGTGGACTTCACAGATACGCAGTATTTT.